These 30 T cell receptor beta chains share one sample of origin, sequenced in a study of regulatory T cells in long-lasting Graves disease. CDR3 regions were amplified by Arm-PCR using iRepertoire HTBI primers to build TCR beta libraries. TCRdb recomputed calls from the multiplex PCR reads with MiXCR, one row per CDR3 protein. In the table there are fewer than 550,000 distinct CDR3 sequences, around a fifth of which are singletons. Time point meaning: persistent/refractory GD, antithyroid drugs over 5 years with positive TRAb. TCR sequences were obtained from RNA taken from PBMCs. This specimen was peripheral blood mononuclear cells (PBMCs), taken when the disease was refractory, from a patient treated with antithyroid drugs. These receptors were taken from a female donor with Graves disease.

In regard to this clonotype: A read error may explain this, as a much larger clone is one base away. The CDR3 bases are TGTGCCAGCAGTTCCGTTTACTGGACAAATAAAGAGGCCCAGTACTTC. Translation: CASSSVYWTNKEAQYF. This chain connects TRBV28 to TRBJ2-5, with D perhaps TRBD1 (5 bases). In germline, CDR1 is MDHEN, CDR2 SYDVKM. The CDR3 length is 16 residues.

This chain links TRBV20-1 with TRBJ2-7, with TRBD2 matching over 8 bases. Germline values: CDR1 DFQATT, CDR2 SNEGSKA (reference sequence). V shed 6 bases and J 2 bases; nucleotides not matched to a gene: 12. The length of the CDR3 is 15 residues. The CDR3 region has the DNA TGCAGTGCCCAAGGGACTAGTTTTTCTCCCTACGAGCAGTACTTC. Translation: CSAQGTSFSPYEQYF.

The V gene is TRBV6-9, the J gene TRBJ2-3, with D unresolved. Germline V CDR1 and CDR2: MNHGY, SVAAGI. V gave up 3 bases and J gave up 6 bases, with 7 bases separating them. There are 12 residues in the CDR3. The CDR3 reads CASSYSGDTQYF. The CDR3 DNA is TGTGCCAGCAGTTACTCTGGTGATACGCAGTATTTT.

The sample holds many counts of this clonotype. The chain employs TRBV4-1 and TRBJ1-5, with D hard to call. The V gene's germline CDR1 is MGHRA and CDR2 YSYEKL. Trimming stripped 1 base from V and 2 bases from J, with 9 bases between. This CDR3 spans 15 amino acids. CDR3: CASSQVGIRNQPQHF. The CDR3 nucleotides are TGCGCCAGCAGCCAAGTAGGGATCCGCAATCAGCCCCAGCATTTT.

This clonotype was seen repeatedly, ten times or more. The rearrangement links TRBV2 to TRBJ1-5, with TRBD1 as a possible D gene (5 bases). Between the trimmed V and J ends, which lost 4 bases and 9 bases, there was a span of 13 bases. Germline-derived CDR1 and CDR2 are SNHLY and FYNNEI. The CDR3 runs 13 residues. CDR3 protein: CASSGQLMRPQHF. In DNA form, the CDR3 reads TGTGCCAGCAGTGGACAGTTGATGAGGCCCCAGCATTTT.

V is TRBV7-2 and J is TRBJ1-1, with unresolved D. Germline loops: CDR1 SGHTA, CDR2 FQGNSA. Trimming removed 1 base at V and 6 bases at J, with 9 bases between. This CDR3 contains 13 residues. The CDR3 sequence is CASSLVPMSEAFF. In DNA, the CDR3 is TGTGCCAGCAGCTTAGTCCCCATGTCTGAAGCTTTCTTT.

This clonotype was seen more than once but under ten times. This rearrangement joins TRBV6-1 to TRBJ2-7; D perhaps matches TRBD2 (5 bases). V was pared by 5 bases and J by 5 bases, with 16 bases between. The CDR3 runs to 14 residues. The germline gives CDR1 MNHNS, CDR2 SASEGT. This chain's CDR3 is CASSTPGYSDEQYF. The CDR3 DNA is TGTGCCAGCAGTACCCCCGGGTATAGCGACGAGCAGTACTTC.

This clonotype was observed at least ten times. The chain joins TRBV20-1 to TRBJ1-2; D not resolved. V lost 3 bases, J lost 4 bases, and 12 bases lay in between. Germline V gene lookup returns CDR1 DFQATT and CDR2 SNEGSKA (reference sequence). The CDR3 runs 13 residues. CDR3 protein: CSARDARVYGYTF. The DNA of the CDR3 is TGCAGTGCTAGGGATGCACGGGTCTATGGCTACACCTTC.

The table lists this clonotype with a few counts. The chain carries TRBV29-1 and TRBJ1-1, with D possibly TRBD1 on 5 matching bases. This CDR3 is built from 13 residues. The V gene lost 4 bases and the J gene lost 1 base, with 10 bases spanning the gap. Per germline, CDR1 SQVTM and CDR2 ANQGSEA. This CDR3 is CSVVRGKNTEAFF. CDR3 DNA sequence: TGCAGCGTTGTCCGGGGGAAGAACACTGAAGCTTTCTTT.

This clonotype has a count of ten or more. CDR3 DNA: TGTGCCAGCGTCCCAGACAATCTGTCCACTGAAGCTTTCTTT. It codes for CASVPDNLSTEAFF. This sequence joins TRBV2 and TRBJ1-1; no clear D gene. CDR3 size: 14 residues. CDR1 is SNHLY and CDR2 is FYNNEI in the germline V gene. Trimming left V 8 bases short and J 4 bases short, with 17 bases between. Filled out from reference TRBV2 and TRBJ1-1, the complete variable domain reads EPEVTQTPSHQVTQMGQEVILRCVPISNHLYFYWYRQILGQKVEFLVSFYNNEISEKSEIFDDQFSVERPDGSNFTLKIRSTKLEDSAMYFCASVPDNLSTEAFFGQGTRLTVV.

This clonotype occurred many times. The chain couples TRBV20-1 to TRBJ1-1, with D possibly TRBD1 on 5 matching bases. This CDR3 is built from 13 residues. Germline assignment: CDR1 DFQATT and CDR2 SNEGSKA (reference sequence). V lost 3 bases to trimming and J lost 0 bases, with 8 bases between them. The CDR3 spells CSASETVNTEAFF. The CDR3 DNA reads as TGCAGTGCTAGCGAGACAGTGAACACTGAAGCTTTCTTT.

This clonotype was seen once. V and J are TRBV28 and TRBJ2-1, with D tentatively TRBD1 (6 bases). V was pared by 7 bases and J by 6 bases, with 16 bases between. CDR3 length: 14 residues. In germline, CDR1 is MDHEN, CDR2 SYDVKM. CDR3 amino acids: CASTSAGQINEQFF. Here the CDR3 DNA reads TGTGCCAGCACCTCGGCAGGACAGATCAATGAGCAGTTCTTC.

This chain links TRBV15 with TRBJ1-6; 8 nucleotides line up with TRBD1. The CDR3 has 14 amino acids. Germline V gene data show CDR1 as LNHNV and CDR2 as YYDKDF (reference sequence). Trimming took 5 bases from V and 7 from J; bases not matched to a gene: 4. CDR3 nucleotides: TGTGCCACCAGCCTGACAGGGGCAAATTCACCCCTCCACTTT. Translated, it gives CATSLTGANSPLHF. Variable domain in full (rest from reference TRBV15 and TRBJ1-6): DAMVIQNPRYQVTQFGKPVTLSCSQTLNHNVMYWYQQKSSQAPKLLFHYYDKDFNNEADTPDNFQSRRPNTSFCFLDIRSPGLGDTAMYLCATSLTGANSPLHFGNGTRLTVT.

The genes are TRBV7-8 and TRBJ2-1; D uncertain. Trimming took 4 bases from V and 9 from J, leaving 10 bases between them. The CDR3 spans 12 residues. Germline CDR1 and CDR2: SGHVS and FQNEAQ. The CDR3 is CASSSEWPEQFF. For the CDR3, the DNA is TGTGCCAGCAGCTCCGAGTGGCCTGAGCAGTTCTTC.

This clonotype was picked up many times. The rearrangement joins TRBV12-3 or TRBV12-4 to TRBJ1-2; D perhaps matches TRBD1 (5 bases). The CDR3 consists of 14 residues. V was trimmed by 3 bases and J by 2 bases, leaving 10 bases between them. The chain's CDR3 is CASSLTALNYGYTF. As DNA, the CDR3 is TGTGCCAGCAGTTTGACAGCTTTGAACTATGGCTACACCTTC.

The chain combines TRBV9 with TRBJ2-7; D perhaps matches TRBD1 (6 bases). Trimming took 0 bases from V and 0 from J, leaving 19 bases between them. Germline loops: CDR1 SGDLS, CDR2 YYNGEE. The CDR3 runs 18 residues. As DNA, the CDR3 is TGTGCCAGCAGCGTAGGAGGTGGGGGCTCATCGAGCTCCTACGAGCAGTACTTC. Translating it yields CASSVGGGGSSSSYEQYF.

This clonotype showed up many times. V and J are TRBV24-1 and TRBJ2-5, with D possibly TRBD2 on 6 matching bases. This CDR3 comprises 16 residues. The germline CDR1 and CDR2 sequences are KGHDR and SFDVKD. V was clipped by 4 bases and J by 5 bases, with 19 bases between them. The CDR3 nucleotides read TGTGCCACCAGTGAATCGGATTACGCGGGGATGGAGACCCAGTACTTC. It is translated as CATSESDYAGMETQYF.

This clonotype has just a few counts. The chain links TRBV7-9 to TRBJ2-7; 7 bases align to TRBD1. Germline lookup yields CDR1 SEHNR and CDR2 FQNEAQ (reference sequence). Unmatched junction bases numbered 10, after V lost 5 bases and J lost 3 bases. The CDR3 length is 15 residues. CDR3 region: CASSPGAGGVYEQYF. DNA of the CDR3: TGTGCCAGCAGCCCCGGAGCAGGGGGTGTCTACGAGCAGTACTTC.

This sequence joins TRBV5-1 and TRBJ1-1, with 11 nucleotides matching TRBD1. The CDR3 loop spans 15 amino acids. Trimming removed 3 bases from V and 4 bases from J; junction bases left unmatched: 5. CDR1 is SGHRS and CDR2 is YFSETQ in the germline V gene. DNA of the CDR3: TGCGCCAGCAGCTGGGGGACAGGGGGAGGCACTGAAGCTTTCTTT. It translates to CASSWGTGGGTEAFF.

This clonotype showed up many times. The chain recombines TRBV27 with TRBJ1-2; D ambiguous. CDR3 length equals 16 residues. The germline gives CDR1 MNHEY, CDR2 SMNVEV (reference sequence). Deletions cut 3 bases from V and 4 bases from J, with 18 bases between. Here the CDR3 DNA reads TGTGCCAGCAGTTTCGGTGCAGCAGTCAGGAGCTATGGCTACACCTTC. This translates into CASSFGAAVRSYGYTF.

CDR3 coding DNA: TGTGCCATCAGTGACAGGGAGGATGAGACCCAGTACTTC. Translating gives CAISDREDETQYF. The chain uses TRBV10-3 and TRBJ2-5, with D tentatively TRBD2 (6 bases). Germline V CDR1 and CDR2: ENHRY, SYGVKD. V dropped 3 bases and J dropped 5 bases, with 10 bases sitting between them. The CDR3 is made up of 13 amino acids.

This clonotype was seen repeatedly, ten times or more. CDR3 region: CASSRTGNVKAFF. CDR3 coding DNA: TGTGCCAGCAGTCGGACAGGGAACGTCAAAGCTTTCTTT. The chain has TRBV6-1 and TRBJ1-1, with 8 bases identical to TRBD1. CDR1 and CDR2 from the germline V gene are MNHNS and SASEGT. CDR3 length equals 13 residues. V lost 5 bases, J lost 9 bases, and 8 bases stayed unmatched.

This clonotype was recorded many times. V usage is TRBV7-2 and J usage is TRBJ1-3, with D possibly being TRBD1 (6 bases). Trimming removed 1 base at V and 0 bases at J, with 10 bases between. Germline V CDR1 and CDR2: SGHTA, FQGNSA. CDR3 length: 16 amino acids. The CDR3 protein is CASSLVGGASGNTIYF. In DNA, the CDR3 is TGTGCCAGCAGCTTAGTTGGGGGCGCCTCTGGAAACACCATATATTTT.

At least ten counts were recorded for this clonotype. The chain couples TRBV28 to TRBJ1-1; 8 nucleotides agree with TRBD1. The CDR3 length is 13 residues. The germline V gene has CDR1 MDHEN and CDR2 SYDVKM. Trimming cost V 3 bases and J 4 bases; bases outside gene matches: 1. CDR3 sequence: CASSFRGPTEAFF. In DNA form, the CDR3 reads TGTGCCAGCAGTTTCAGGGGGCCCACTGAAGCTTTCTTT.

The chain joins TRBV6-5 to TRBJ1-6; no clear D. The CDR3 covers 13 residues. V was pared by 4 bases and J by 7 bases, with 8 bases between. Germline V gene data show CDR1 as MNHEY and CDR2 as SVGAGI. The CDR3 bases are TGTGCCAGCAGTTGGTCTGGCAATTCACCCCTCCACTTT. As protein: CASSWSGNSPLHF.

This clonotype was found once. V gene TRBV7-9 combines with J gene TRBJ2-4; 9 nucleotides align to TRBD1. The germline V gene encodes CDR1 SEHNR and CDR2 FQNEAQ (reference sequence). CDR3 length equals 16 residues. V gave up 5 bases and J gave up 5 bases; unmatched junction bases: 10. CDR3 residues: CASSTTGGLGENIQYF. The CDR3 DNA reads TGTGCCAGCAGCACCACAGGGGGCTTGGGGGAAAACATTCAGTACTTC.

The rearrangement links TRBV18 to TRBJ1-1; a possible D gene is TRBD1 (5 bases). V was trimmed by 5 bases and J by 0 bases, leaving 22 bases between them. The CDR3 covers 18 residues. In germline, CDR1 is KGHSH, CDR2 LQKENI. CDR3 loop: CASSTPKKGHYMNTEAFF. CDR3 bases: TGTGCCAGCTCAACTCCCAAGAAGGGGCACTACATGAACACTGAAGCTTTCTTT. Full variable domain (remainder filled in from reference TRBV18 and TRBJ1-1): NAGVMQNPRHLVRRRGQEARLRCSPMKGHSHVYWYRQLPEEGLKFMVYLQKENIIDESGMPKERFSAEFPKEGPSILRIQQVVRGDSAAYFCASSTPKKGHYMNTEAFFGQGTRLTVV.

This clonotype was counted many times. This chain connects TRBV5-1 to TRBJ2-7; weak D call: TRBD1 (6 bases). V gave up 4 bases and J gave up 1 base, with 18 bases separating them. This CDR3 is built from 16 residues. In germline, CDR1 is SGHRS, CDR2 YFSETQ. CDR3 nucleotide sequence: TGCGCCAGCAGCCCACAGGGTGTCCCCGGATCCTACGAGCAGTACTTC. It translates to CASSPQGVPGSYEQYF.

The chain joins TRBV28 to TRBJ2-7, with 8 bases identical to TRBD1. Unmatched junction bases numbered 15, after V lost 8 bases and J lost 3 bases. CDR3 length: 16 amino acids. Germline CDR1 is MDHEN and CDR2 is SYDVKM. The CDR3 sequence: CASDTGTGARGYEQYF. CDR3 bases: TGTGCCAGCGACACCGGGACAGGCGCAAGGGGCTACGAGCAGTACTTC.

Only one count was recorded for this clonotype. A much larger clone lies one base from this, so it may be a read error. The chain links TRBV28 to TRBJ2-5; the D gene could be TRBD1 or TRBD2 (5 bases each). The CDR3 runs 11 residues. Trimming took off 11 bases at V and 2 bases at J, with 9 bases between the two ends. Germline-derived CDR1 and CDR2 are MDHEN and SYDVKM. CDR3 in amino acids: CAPGPQETQYF. CDR3 sequence (DNA): TGTGCCCCGGGACCGCAAGAGACCCAGTACTTC. Combining the CDR3 with reference TRBV28 and TRBJ2-5 gives the whole variable domain DVKVTQSSRYLVKRTGEKVFLECVQDMDHENMFWYRQDPGLGLRLIYFSYDVKMKEKGDIPEGYSVSREKKERFSLILESASTNQTSMYLCAPGPQETQYFGPGTRLLVL.